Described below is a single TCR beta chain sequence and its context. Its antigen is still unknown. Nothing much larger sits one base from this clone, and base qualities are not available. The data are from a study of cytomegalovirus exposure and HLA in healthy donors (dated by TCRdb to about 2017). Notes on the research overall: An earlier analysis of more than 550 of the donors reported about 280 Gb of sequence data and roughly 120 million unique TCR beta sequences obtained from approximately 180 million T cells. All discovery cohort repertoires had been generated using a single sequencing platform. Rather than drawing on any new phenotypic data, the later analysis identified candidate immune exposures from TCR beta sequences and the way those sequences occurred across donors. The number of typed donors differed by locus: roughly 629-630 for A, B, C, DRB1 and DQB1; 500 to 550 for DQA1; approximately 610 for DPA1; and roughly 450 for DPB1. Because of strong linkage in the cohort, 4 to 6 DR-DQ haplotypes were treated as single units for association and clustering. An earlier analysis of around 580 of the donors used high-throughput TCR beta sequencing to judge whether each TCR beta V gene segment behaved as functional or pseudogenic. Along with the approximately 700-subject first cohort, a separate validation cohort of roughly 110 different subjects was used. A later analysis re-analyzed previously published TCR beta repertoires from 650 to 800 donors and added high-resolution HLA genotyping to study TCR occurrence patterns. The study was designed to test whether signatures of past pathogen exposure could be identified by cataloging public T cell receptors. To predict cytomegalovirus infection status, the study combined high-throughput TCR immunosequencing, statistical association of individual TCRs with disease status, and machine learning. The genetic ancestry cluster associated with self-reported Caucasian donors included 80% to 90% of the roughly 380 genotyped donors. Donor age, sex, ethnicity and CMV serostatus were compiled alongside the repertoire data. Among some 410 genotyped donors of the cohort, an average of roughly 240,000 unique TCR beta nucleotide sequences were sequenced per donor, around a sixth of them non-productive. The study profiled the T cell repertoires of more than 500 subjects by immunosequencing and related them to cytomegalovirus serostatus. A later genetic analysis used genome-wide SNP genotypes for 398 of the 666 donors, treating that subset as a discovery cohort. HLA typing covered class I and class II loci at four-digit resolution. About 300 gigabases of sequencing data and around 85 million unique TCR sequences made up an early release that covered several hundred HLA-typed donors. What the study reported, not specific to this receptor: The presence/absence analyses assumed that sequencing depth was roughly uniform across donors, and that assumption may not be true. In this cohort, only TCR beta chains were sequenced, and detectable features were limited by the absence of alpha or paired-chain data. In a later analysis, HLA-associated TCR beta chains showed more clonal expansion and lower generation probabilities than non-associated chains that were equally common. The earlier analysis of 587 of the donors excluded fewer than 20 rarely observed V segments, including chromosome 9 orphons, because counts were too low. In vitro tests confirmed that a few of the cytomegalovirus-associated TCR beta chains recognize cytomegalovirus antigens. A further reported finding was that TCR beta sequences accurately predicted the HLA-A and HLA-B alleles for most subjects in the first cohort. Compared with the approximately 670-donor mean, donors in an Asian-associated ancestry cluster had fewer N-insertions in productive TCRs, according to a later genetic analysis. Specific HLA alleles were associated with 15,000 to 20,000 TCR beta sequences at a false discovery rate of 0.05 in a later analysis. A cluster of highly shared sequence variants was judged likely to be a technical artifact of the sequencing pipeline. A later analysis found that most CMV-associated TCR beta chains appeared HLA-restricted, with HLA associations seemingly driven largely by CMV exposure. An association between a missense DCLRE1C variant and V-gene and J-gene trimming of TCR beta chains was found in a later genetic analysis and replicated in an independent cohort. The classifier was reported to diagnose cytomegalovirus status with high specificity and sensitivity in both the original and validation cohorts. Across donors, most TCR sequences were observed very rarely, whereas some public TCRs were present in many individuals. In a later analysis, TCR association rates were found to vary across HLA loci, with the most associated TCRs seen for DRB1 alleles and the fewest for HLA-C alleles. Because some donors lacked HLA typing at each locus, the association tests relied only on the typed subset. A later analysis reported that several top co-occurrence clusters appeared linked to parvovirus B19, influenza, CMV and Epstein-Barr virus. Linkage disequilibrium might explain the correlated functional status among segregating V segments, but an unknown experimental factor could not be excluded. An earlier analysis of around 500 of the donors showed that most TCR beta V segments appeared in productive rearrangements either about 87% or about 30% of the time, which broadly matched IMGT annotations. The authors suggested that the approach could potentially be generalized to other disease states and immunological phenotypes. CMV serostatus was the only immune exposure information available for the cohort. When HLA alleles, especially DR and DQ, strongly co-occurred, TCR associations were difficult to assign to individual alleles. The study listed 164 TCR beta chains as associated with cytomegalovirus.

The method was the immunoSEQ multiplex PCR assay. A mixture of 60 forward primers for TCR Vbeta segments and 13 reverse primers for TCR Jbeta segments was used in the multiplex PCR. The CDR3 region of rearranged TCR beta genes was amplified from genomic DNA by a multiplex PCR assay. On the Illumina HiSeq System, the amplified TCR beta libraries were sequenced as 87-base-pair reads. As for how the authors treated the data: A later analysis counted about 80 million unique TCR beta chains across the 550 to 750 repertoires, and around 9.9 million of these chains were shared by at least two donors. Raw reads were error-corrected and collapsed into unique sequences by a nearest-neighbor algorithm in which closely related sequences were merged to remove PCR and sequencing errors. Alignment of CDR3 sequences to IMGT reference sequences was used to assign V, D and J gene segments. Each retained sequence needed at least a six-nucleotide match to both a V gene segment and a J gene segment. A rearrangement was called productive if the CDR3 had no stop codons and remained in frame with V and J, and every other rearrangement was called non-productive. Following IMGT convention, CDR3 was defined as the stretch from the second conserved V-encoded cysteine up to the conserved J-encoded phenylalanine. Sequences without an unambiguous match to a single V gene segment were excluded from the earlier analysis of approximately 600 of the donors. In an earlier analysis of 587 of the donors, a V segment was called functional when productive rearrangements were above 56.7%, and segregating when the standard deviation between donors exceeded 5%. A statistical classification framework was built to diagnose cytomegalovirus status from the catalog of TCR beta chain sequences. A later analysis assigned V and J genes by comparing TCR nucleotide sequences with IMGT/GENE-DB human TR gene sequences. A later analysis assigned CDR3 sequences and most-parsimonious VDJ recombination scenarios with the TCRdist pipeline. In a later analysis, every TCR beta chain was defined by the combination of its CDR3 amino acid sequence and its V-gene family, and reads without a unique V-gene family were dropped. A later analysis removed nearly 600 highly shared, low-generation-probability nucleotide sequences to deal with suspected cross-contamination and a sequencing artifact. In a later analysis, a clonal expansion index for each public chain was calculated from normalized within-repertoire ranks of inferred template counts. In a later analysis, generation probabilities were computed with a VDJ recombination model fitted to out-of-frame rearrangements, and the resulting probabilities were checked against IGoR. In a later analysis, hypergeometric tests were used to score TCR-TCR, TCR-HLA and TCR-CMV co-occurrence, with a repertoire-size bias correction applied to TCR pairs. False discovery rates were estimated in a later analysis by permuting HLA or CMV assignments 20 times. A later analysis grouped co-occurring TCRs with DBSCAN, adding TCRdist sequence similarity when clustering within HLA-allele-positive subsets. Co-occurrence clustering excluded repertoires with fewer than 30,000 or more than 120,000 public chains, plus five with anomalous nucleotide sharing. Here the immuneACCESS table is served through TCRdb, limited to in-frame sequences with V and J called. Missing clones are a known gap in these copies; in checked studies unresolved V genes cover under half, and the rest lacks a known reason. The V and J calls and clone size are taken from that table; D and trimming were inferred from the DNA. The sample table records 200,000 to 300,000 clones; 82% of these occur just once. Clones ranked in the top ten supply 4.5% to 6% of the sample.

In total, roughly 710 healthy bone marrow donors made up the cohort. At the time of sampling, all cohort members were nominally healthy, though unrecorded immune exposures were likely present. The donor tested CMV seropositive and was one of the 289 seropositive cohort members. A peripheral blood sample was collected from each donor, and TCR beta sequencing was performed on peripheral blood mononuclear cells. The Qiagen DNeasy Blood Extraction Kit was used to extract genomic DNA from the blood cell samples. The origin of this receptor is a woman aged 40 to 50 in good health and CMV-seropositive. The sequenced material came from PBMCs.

The CDR3 reads as follows: CASSYSGGTGELFF. The bases read TGTGCCAGCAGTTACTCAGGGGGCACCGGGGAGCTGTTTTTT. The rearrangement joined TRBV6-6 to TRBJ2-2; the D gene is perhaps TRBD1, on 6 matching bases. The CDR3 measures 14 amino acids from cysteine to phenylalanine. Only the CDR3 DNA is retained, 42 bases long and in frame from the first base. The germline V gene (reference sequence) provides CDR1 MNHNY and CDR2 SVGAGI. The junction carries 6 bases between V and J, which are trimmed by 0 bases and 4 bases respectively.